This T cell receptor (beta chain) was sequenced during a study of T cell repertoires in cytomegalovirus infection. Study-wide context: It was recently identified HLA-C-restricted and well-studied HLA-B-restricted CMV epitopes that the study used. An indication of both CMV infection and matching HLA type came from public TCR beta signatures.

For this clonotype: The antigen remains unidentified.

General study points: The study found HLA-C-restricted CMV-specific TCR beta clonotypes dominating the ex vivo response.

The V gene's germline CDR1 is LGHNA and CDR2 YNFKEQ. The CDR3 loop spans 11 amino acids. V was pared by 2 bases and J by 6 bases, with 3 bases between. Via MiXCR, TCRdb re-called the reads, giving one row per CDR3 protein. The repertoire holds about 700,000 distinct CDR3 sequences, with roughly 36% as singletons. The sample here was cultured PBMCs, taken from culture after CMV antigen stimulation. J is TRBJ2-3 and V is TRBV4-2; D is unresolved. This receptor was obtained from a human donor in good health (CMV status not recorded). Some clones in this sample may be carry-over from other donors' samples. CDR3 DNA: TGTGCCAGCAGCCAATGGGATACGCAGTATTTT. It yields the protein CASSQWDTQYF.